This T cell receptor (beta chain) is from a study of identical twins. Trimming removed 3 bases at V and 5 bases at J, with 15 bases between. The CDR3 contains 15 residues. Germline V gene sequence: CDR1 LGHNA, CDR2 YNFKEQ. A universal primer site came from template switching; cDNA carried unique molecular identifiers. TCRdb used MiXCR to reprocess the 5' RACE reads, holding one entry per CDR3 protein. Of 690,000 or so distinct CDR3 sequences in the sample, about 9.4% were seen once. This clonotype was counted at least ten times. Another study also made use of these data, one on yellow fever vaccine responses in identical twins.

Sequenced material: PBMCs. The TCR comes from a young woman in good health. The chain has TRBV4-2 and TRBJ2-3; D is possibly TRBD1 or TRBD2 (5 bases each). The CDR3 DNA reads TGTGCCAGCAGCCAGCAGGGAGAAGGCCAAGATACGCAGTATTTT. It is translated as CASSQQGEGQDTQYF.